This T cell receptor beta chain comes out of a study of T cell responses to AZD1222 COVID-19 vaccine. Measured with immunoSEQ multiplex PCR; TCRdb has only the in-frame clones, and not every one. The table lists over 100,000 clones, about 90% of them singletons, with 8.4% in the top ten. The ends were cut back, 5 bases at V and 3 bases at J, with 5 bases in the middle. CDR3 length: 10 amino acids. Germline V gene lookup returns CDR1 DFQATT and CDR2 SNEGSKA (reference sequence). The TCR was taken from an adult in good health. V usage is TRBV20-1 and J usage is TRBJ2-7; D is undetermined. The input for sequencing was peripheral blood, taken on day 0 of AZD1222 vaccination. CDR3 coding DNA: TGCAGTGCTCTTGACTACGAGCAGTACTTC. This codes for CSALDYEQYF.